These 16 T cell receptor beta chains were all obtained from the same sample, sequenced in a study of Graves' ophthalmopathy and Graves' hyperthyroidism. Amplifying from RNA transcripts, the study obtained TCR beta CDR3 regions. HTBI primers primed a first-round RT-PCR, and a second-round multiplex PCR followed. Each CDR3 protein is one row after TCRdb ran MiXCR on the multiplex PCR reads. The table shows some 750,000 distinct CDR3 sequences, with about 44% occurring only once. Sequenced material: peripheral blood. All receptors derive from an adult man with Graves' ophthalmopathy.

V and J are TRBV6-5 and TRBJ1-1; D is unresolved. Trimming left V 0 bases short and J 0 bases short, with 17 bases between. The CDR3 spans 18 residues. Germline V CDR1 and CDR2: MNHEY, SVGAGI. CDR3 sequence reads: CASSYSSGLRKMNTEAFF. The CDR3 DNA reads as TGTGCCAGCAGTTACTCGTCCGGGTTGCGGAAAATGAACACTGAAGCTTTCTTT.

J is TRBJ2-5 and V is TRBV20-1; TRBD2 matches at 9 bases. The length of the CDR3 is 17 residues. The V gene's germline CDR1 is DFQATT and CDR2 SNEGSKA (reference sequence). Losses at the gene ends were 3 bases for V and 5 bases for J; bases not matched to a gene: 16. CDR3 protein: CSASLGRIAGDTETQYF. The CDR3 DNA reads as TGCAGTGCTAGCCTGGGGAGGATAGCGGGAGATACGGAGACCCAGTACTTC.

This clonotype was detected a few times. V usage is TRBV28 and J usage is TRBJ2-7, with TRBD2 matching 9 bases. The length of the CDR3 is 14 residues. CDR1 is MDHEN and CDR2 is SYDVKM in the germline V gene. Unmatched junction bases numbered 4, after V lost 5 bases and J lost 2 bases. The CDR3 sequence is CASSRTSEAYEQYF. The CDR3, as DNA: TGTGCCAGCAGTCGGACTAGCGAGGCCTACGAGCAGTACTTC.

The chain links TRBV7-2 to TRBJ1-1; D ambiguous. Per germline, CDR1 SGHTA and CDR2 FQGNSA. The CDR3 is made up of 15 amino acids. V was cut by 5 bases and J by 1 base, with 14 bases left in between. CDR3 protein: CASSQEWKRNTEAFF. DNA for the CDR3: TGTGCCAGCAGCCAAGAATGGAAGAGGAACACTGAAGCTTTCTTT.

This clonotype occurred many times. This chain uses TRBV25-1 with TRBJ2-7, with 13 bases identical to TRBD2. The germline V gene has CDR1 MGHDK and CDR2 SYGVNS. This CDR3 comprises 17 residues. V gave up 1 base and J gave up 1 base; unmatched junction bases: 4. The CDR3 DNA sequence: TGTGCCAGCAGTGAATTTGGACTAGCGGGGGAGTCCTACGAGCAGTACTTC. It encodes CASSEFGLAGESYEQYF.

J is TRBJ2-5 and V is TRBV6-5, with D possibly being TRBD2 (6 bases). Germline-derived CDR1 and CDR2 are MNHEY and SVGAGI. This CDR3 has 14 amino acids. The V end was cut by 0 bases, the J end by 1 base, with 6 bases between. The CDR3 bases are TGTGCCAGCAGTTACTCGGGGGGCCAAGAGACCCAGTACTTC. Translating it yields CASSYSGGQETQYF.

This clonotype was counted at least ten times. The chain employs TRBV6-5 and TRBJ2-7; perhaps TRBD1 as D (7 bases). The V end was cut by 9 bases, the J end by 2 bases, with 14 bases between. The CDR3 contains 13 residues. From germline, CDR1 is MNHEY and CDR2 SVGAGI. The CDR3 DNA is TGTGCCAGTGCGGCCAGGGGGGCCTACGAGCAGTACTTC. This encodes CASAARGAYEQYF.

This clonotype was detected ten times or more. The CDR3 nucleotides read TGTGCCATCAGTGAGCTCGGTACCCCGGTTGGAAACACCATATATTTT. It specifies CAISELGTPVGNTIYF. The V and J genes are TRBV10-3 and TRBJ1-3; D gene ambiguous. The V end was cut by 2 bases, the J end by 3 bases, with 14 bases between. CDR1 ENHRY and CDR2 SYGVKD come from the germline V gene. There are 16 residues in the CDR3.

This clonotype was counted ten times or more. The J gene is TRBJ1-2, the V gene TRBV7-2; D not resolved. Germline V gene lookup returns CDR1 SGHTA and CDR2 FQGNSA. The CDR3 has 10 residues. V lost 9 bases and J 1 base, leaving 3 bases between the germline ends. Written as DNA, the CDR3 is TGTGCCAGTAGTAACTATGGCTACACCTTC. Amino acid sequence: CASSNYGYTF.

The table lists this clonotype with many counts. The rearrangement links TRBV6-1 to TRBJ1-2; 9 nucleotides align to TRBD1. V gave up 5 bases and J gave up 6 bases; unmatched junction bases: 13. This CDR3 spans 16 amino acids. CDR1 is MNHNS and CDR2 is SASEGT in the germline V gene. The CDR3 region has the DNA TGTGCCAGCAGTTTGGACAGGGGAGACGGTACGGATGGCTACACCTTC. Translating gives CASSLDRGDGTDGYTF.

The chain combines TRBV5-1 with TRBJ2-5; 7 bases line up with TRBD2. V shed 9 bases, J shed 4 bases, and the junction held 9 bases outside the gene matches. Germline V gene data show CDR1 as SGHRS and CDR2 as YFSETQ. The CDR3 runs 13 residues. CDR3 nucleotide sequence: TGCGCCACCCGAACGGGGGAGGGAGAGACCCAGTACTTC. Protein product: CATRTGEGETQYF.

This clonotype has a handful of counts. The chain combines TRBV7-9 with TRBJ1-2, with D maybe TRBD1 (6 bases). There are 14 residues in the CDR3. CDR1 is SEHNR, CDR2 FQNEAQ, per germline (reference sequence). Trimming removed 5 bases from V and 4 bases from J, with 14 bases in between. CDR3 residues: CASSQGQPGYGYTF. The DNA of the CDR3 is TGTGCCAGCAGCCAAGGACAGCCCGGCTATGGCTACACCTTC.

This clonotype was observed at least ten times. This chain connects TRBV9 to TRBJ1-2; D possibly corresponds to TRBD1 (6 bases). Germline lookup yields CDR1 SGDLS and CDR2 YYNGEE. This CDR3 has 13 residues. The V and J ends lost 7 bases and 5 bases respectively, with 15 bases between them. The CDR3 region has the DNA TGTGCCAGCGCGGGGCAGGGGTGGTATGGCTACACCTTC. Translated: CASAGQGWYGYTF. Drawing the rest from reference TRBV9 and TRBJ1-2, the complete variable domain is DSGVTQTPKHLITATGQRVTLRCSPRSGDLSVYWYQQSLDQGLQFLIQYYNGEERAKGNILERFSAQQFPDLHSELNLSSLELGDSALYFCASAGQGWYGYTFGSGTRLTVV.

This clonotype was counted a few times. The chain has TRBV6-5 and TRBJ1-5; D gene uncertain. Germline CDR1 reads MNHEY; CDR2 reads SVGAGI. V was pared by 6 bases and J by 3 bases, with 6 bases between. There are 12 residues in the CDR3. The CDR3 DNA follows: TGTGCCAGCAGCTGGGTCAATCAGCCCCAGCATTTT. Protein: CASSWVNQPQHF.

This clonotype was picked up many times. CDR3 loop: CASSLIRSGANVLTF. The CDR3 DNA follows: TGTGCCAGCAGCTTAATCCGGTCTGGGGCCAACGTCCTGACTTTC. The chain joins TRBV7-9 to TRBJ2-6, with D unclear. The germline V gene has CDR1 SEHNR and CDR2 FQNEAQ (reference sequence). V dropped 2 bases and J dropped 1 base, with 6 bases sitting between them. The CDR3 consists of 15 residues.

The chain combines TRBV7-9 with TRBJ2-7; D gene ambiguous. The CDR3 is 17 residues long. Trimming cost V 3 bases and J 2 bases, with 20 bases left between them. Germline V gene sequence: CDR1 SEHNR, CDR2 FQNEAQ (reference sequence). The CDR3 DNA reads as TGTGCCAGCAGCTTGGAAGGCAGGAGATATGTGGCCTACGAGCAGTACTTC. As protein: CASSLEGRRYVAYEQYF.